The 17 T cell receptor beta chains in this list originate from one sample, sequenced in a study of T cell responses to AZD1222 COVID-19 vaccine. Profiling relied on immunoSEQ multiplex PCR, and the TCRdb table lists in-frame clones only, not all of them. The table shows over 100,000 clones, with about nine tenths occurring only once. The material was peripheral blood, obtained on day 0 of AZD1222 vaccination. Receptors were obtained from an adult in good health.

Concerning this clone itself: At one boundary the junction diverges from the germline segment, which might be a read error. The chain combines TRBV6-6 with TRBJ1-1, with TRBD1 matching 8 bases. Germline V lookup: CDR1 MNHNY, CDR2 SVGAGI (reference sequence). This CDR3 is built from 14 residues. In DNA, the CDR3 is TGTGCCGGCAGCGGACAGGGAACGAACACTGAAGCTTTCTTT. It translates to CAGSGQGTNTEAFF.

The CDR3: CASSAWGQGYNNEQFF. The CDR3 nucleotides read TGTGCCAGCAGCGCGTGGGGACAGGGTTACAACAATGAGCAGTTCTTC. The chain couples TRBV7-9 to TRBJ2-1; 9 positions agree with TRBD1. The CDR3 runs 16 residues. Germline CDR1 and CDR2: SEHNR and FQNEAQ (reference sequence). V shed 5 bases and J 5 bases; nucleotides not matched to a gene: 10.

The chain carries TRBV20-1 and TRBJ1-1, with D hard to call. The germline V and J ends were trimmed by 5 bases and 11 bases, with 15 bases remaining between them. The germline V gene encodes CDR1 DFQATT and CDR2 SNEGSKA (reference sequence). CDR3 size: 11 residues. The CDR3 is CSAPEVLGAFF. CDR3 DNA sequence: TGCAGTGCTCCAGAGGTCCTGGGGGCTTTCTTT.

The chain recombines TRBV30 with TRBJ1-4; D may be TRBD1 (5 bases). Trimming pared 0 bases from V and 3 bases from J, leaving 14 bases between. The CDR3 is 16 amino acids. CDR1 and CDR2 (germline): GTSNPN, SVGIG (reference sequence). This CDR3 is CAWSVRAGVANEKLFF. The CDR3 nucleotides read TGTGCCTGGAGTGTACGTGCGGGGGTGGCTAATGAAAAACTGTTTTTT.

The chain links TRBV5-8 to TRBJ2-3, with D possibly matching TRBD2 (5 bases). The V gene's germline CDR1 is SGHTS and CDR2 YDEGEE. The V gene lost 1 base and the J gene lost 2 bases, with 11 bases spanning the gap. There are 15 residues in the CDR3. The CDR3 here is CASSLTLATTDTQYF. The CDR3, as DNA: TGTGCCAGCAGCTTGACCCTAGCCACCACAGATACGCAGTATTTT.

The chain links TRBV18 to TRBJ2-2; D perhaps matches TRBD1 (6 bases). CDR1 KGHSH and CDR2 LQKENI come from the germline V gene. V lost 3 bases and J 3 bases, leaving 17 bases between the germline ends. The CDR3 runs to 17 residues. The CDR3 loop reads CASSPKQGPVHTGELFF. The CDR3 DNA is TGTGCCAGCTCACCGAAACAGGGCCCTGTTCACACCGGGGAGCTGTTTTTT.

This clone was observed a single time. The chain combines TRBV18 with TRBJ1-4; weak D call: TRBD1 (5 bases). This CDR3 has 14 residues. Deletions cut 2 bases from V and 8 bases from J, with 12 bases between. Per the germline V gene, CDR1 is KGHSH and CDR2 is LQKENI. The CDR3 spells CASSPGAGREKLFF. In DNA, the CDR3 is TGTGCCAGCTCACCAGGGGCCGGTAGGGAAAAACTGTTTTTT.

Judged by abundance, this clone is large. The rearrangement joins TRBV15 to TRBJ2-5; a weak D match, TRBD2 (7 bases). The CDR3 is 16 amino acids. Germline CDR1 and CDR2: LNHNV and YYDKDF (reference sequence). V gave up 3 bases and J gave up 4 bases, with 18 bases separating them. The CDR3 loop reads CATSSHTAGARETQYF. As DNA, the CDR3 is TGTGCCACCAGCAGCCACACGGCGGGGGCTCGAGAGACCCAGTACTTC.

V usage is TRBV7-2 and J usage is TRBJ2-7; 8 bases map to TRBD1. Germline V gives CDR1 SGHTA, CDR2 FQGNSA. This CDR3 has 16 residues. Losses at the gene ends were 1 base for V and 1 base for J; bases not matched to a gene: 6. In nucleotides, the CDR3 is TGTGCCAGCAGCTTAGTTTTTACAGGGGGGTCCTACGAGCAGTACTTC. Its protein product is CASSLVFTGGSYEQYF.

This clone was recorded only once. The genes are TRBV28 and TRBJ2-7; 7 nucleotides match TRBD1. Germline CDR1 MDHEN, CDR2 SYDVKM. The CDR3 is made up of 12 amino acids. Germline trimming cut 9 bases from V and 4 bases from J; bases unmatched to any gene: 6. The CDR3 DNA reads TGTGCCAGTAGACAGGGTACGTACGAGCAGTACTTC. This sequence encodes CASRQGTYEQYF. Combining the CDR3 with reference TRBV28 and TRBJ2-7 gives the whole variable domain DVKVTQSSRYLVKRTGEKVFLECVQDMDHENMFWYRQDPGLGLRLIYFSYDVKMKEKGDIPEGYSVSREKKERFSLILESASTNQTSMYLCASRQGTYEQYFGPGTRLTVT.

The V and J genes are TRBV4-1 and TRBJ2-3; no reliable D call. Trimming left V 4 bases short and J 2 bases short, with 16 bases between. Looked up from germline, CDR1 is MGHRA and CDR2 is YSYEKL. The length of the CDR3 is 16 residues. CDR3: CASSPALRLYTDTQYF. DNA of the CDR3: TGCGCCAGCAGCCCAGCCTTACGACTCTACACAGATACGCAGTATTTT.

The rearrangement uses TRBV5-1 and TRBJ1-4, with a weak D call TRBD1 (6 bases). The CDR3 length is 16 residues. CDR1 is SGHRS, CDR2 YFSETQ, per germline. Trimming shortened V by 4 bases and J by 3 bases, and 16 bases separated the two germline ends. CDR3 protein: CASSTLAGAANEKLFF. The CDR3 DNA is TGCGCCAGCAGCACACTGGCGGGGGCGGCTAATGAAAAACTGTTTTTT. Drawing the rest from reference TRBV5-1 and TRBJ1-4, the complete variable domain is KAGVTQTPRYLIKTRGQQVTLSCSPISGHRSVSWYQQTPGQGLQFLFEYFSETQRNKGNFPGRFSGRQFSNSRSEMNVSTLELGDSALYLCASSTLAGAANEKLFFGSGTQLSVL.

The chain has TRBV2 and TRBJ1-5; D unresolved. There are 15 residues in the CDR3. CDR1 and CDR2 from the germline V gene are SNHLY and FYNNEI. The ends were cut back, 11 bases at V and 4 bases at J, with 21 bases in the middle. The CDR3 DNA reads TGTGCCGTCCACCGTCAGGAAGCCCTAAATCAGCCCCAGCATTTT. Translated, it gives CAVHRQEALNQPQHF.

Concerning this clone: Without the conserved terminal phenylalanine or tryptophan, this CDR3 likely stems from a read error. It is unclear where the CDR3 begins or ends on the DNA, so no DNA is shown, and the CDR3 is as TCRdb lists it. The chain has TRBV5-5 and TRBJ1-4; the table calls TRBD1, which could not be checked here. The V gene's germline CDR1 is SGHKS and CDR2 YYEKEE (reference sequence). The CDR3 contains 8 residues when both ends are counted. The CDR3 here is CASSLHRA.

The J gene is TRBJ1-1, the V gene TRBV6-6, with D uncertain. Trimming removed 8 bases from V and 6 bases from J, with 10 bases in between. CDR1 is MNHNY, CDR2 SVGAGI, per germline (reference sequence). This CDR3 region has 11 residues. CDR3 bases: TGTGCCAGCGTCGACACTGCTGAAGCTTTCTTT. Protein product: CASVDTAEAFF.

This clone occurred once. Other nucleotide sequences from this sample produce the same CDR3. The CDR3 protein is CASSPDRGNEKLFF. The CDR3 DNA reads TGTGCCAGCTCACCAGACAGGGGGAATGAAAAACTGTTTTTT. The chain joins TRBV18 to TRBJ1-4, with 9 bases aligning to TRBD1. Germline V gene sequence: CDR1 KGHSH, CDR2 LQKENI. With 2 bases clipped from V and 5 bases from J, the junction kept 0 bases outside the gene matches. This CDR3 spans 14 amino acids.

The rearrangement links TRBV4-1 to TRBJ2-5; 11 bases are a match to TRBD2. Germline CDR1 reads MGHRA; CDR2 reads YSYEKL. CDR3 length equals 16 residues. The V gene end was trimmed by 1 base and the J gene end by 2 bases; junction bases not matched to a gene: 3. CDR3 sequence reads: CASSQGPSGGQETQYF. The CDR3 bases are TGCGCCAGCAGCCAAGGGCCTAGCGGGGGGCAAGAGACCCAGTACTTC.